This TCR beta chain was observed in a study of T cell responses to AZD1222 COVID-19 vaccine. There are 15 residues in the CDR3. Germline-derived CDR1 and CDR2 are LGHDT and YNNKEL (reference sequence). V lost 3 bases to trimming and J lost 4 bases, with 14 bases between them. Clones were read by immunoSEQ multiplex PCR, and TCRdb kept only the in-frame ones, dropping some. The sample contains some 130,000 clones, 75% to 90% of which appear only once. General observations from the study: Spike-specific TCRs gained breadth and depth after people received two AZD1222 doses.

About this clone: The antigen is undetermined.

This TCR came from an adult in good health. The gene calls are TRBV3-1 (or the pseudogene TRBV3-2) and TRBJ2-3; D perhaps matches TRBD2 (6 bases). This sample comprised peripheral blood, obtained on day 0 of AZD1222 vaccination. CDR3 coding DNA: TGTGCCAGCAGCCAGACACTAGGAGGGCCAGATACGCAGTATTTT. This translates into CASSQTLGGPDTQYF.